The source of this T cell receptor (beta chain) is a study of blood T cell repertoires in COVID-19. Study details: The samples span acute and convalescent COVID-19 from the United States, Italy and Spain. T cells, B-cell-depleted T cells, or PBMCs supplied cDNA or gDNA.

Under the authors' procedure: Estimation of nucleated cell counts relied on the amplification of reference gene primers. Repertoires were generated with immunoSEQ multiplex PCR, while TCRdb's copy carries only in-frame clones and drops some. The V and J calls and clone size were taken over from that table, and D and trimming were inferred from the DNA. The data hold hundreds of thousands of clones, with 85% to 90% observed a single time. J gave up 4 bases and V 7 bases, and 10 bases lay outside the gene matches. Germline-derived CDR1 and CDR2 are SGHTA and FQGNSA. This CDR3 region has 14 residues. Membership in each cohort depended on participant-reported clinical history.

Material for sequencing was PBMCs or T cells enriched from blood (not recorded which). The TCR sequence derives from a young man who had recovered from COVID-19. The chain recombines TRBV7-2 with TRBJ2-7; 7 nucleotides agree with TRBD1. As DNA, the CDR3 is TGTGCCAGCAAACCTCCGGGACAGCTATACGAGCAGTACTTC. Amino acids: CASKPPGQLYEQYF.